This T cell receptor beta chain was identified during a study of spatial heterogeneity in lung cancer. Germline V gives CDR1 ENHRY, CDR2 SYGVKD. The CDR3 has 12 amino acids. Trimming removed 9 bases from V and 5 bases from J, with 11 bases in between. Time point reported: sample taken at primary tumor resection. The input material, whole RNA from tumor, nontumor lung or frozen PBMC, was sequenced unsorted. Points from the study as a whole: More often at tumor resection than at routine follow-up, ubiquitous expanded tumor TCRs were detected in the blood.

Every TCR cDNA molecule carried a tag that served as a unique molecular identifier. MiXCR, run by TCRdb on the 5' RACE reads, gives a single entry per CDR3 protein. The sample has approximately 92,000 distinct CDR3 sequences; roughly 12% are singletons. This clonotype appeared a few times. Its antigen is not identified. The TCR was taken from a male donor with early-stage non-small cell lung cancer. The V gene is TRBV10-3, the J gene TRBJ1-5, with D tentatively TRBD1 (5 bases). Sequenced here: PBMCs, sampled at surgery. Here the CDR3 DNA reads TGTGCCATTAGATCGGGGGATCAGCCCCAGCATTTT. The encoded protein is CAIRSGDQPQHF.